The 28 T cell receptor beta chains reported below all come from one sample, sequenced in a study of a mutant IDH1 vaccine in newly diagnosed glioma. Assay used: immunoSEQ multiplex PCR; TCRdb lists only in-frame clones, some missing. The repertoire holds about 38,000 clones, with about 84% as singletons. Their specific antigens are unknown. Noted time point: week 5, during vaccination. The content of each vaccine dose was 300 ug of mutant IDH1 20-mer peptide, and topical imiquimod accompanied it. The source material was PBMCs, sampled from a glioma patient whose treatment included an IDH1 peptide vaccine. Every receptor here comes from a middle-aged man with glioma.

The DNA for the CDR3 is TGTGCCTGGAGGCACGGGAGCTCTGGAAACACCATATATTTT. Translation: CAWRHGSSGNTIYF. V usage is TRBV30 and J usage is TRBJ1-3; D is unclear. Germline CDR1 is GTSNPN and CDR2 is SVGIG (reference sequence). V was shortened by 3 bases and J by 0 bases, with 9 bases between the two germline ends. The CDR3 length is 14 residues.

This chain joins TRBV5-6 and TRBJ1-2, with no clear D. Deletions cut 2 bases from V and 7 bases from J, with 12 bases between. This CDR3 has 13 amino acids. The germline gives CDR1 SGHDT, CDR2 YYEEEE. CDR3 DNA sequence: TGTGCCAGCAGCTTAATCGCGGACGGTGGCTACACCTTC. Its protein product is CASSLIADGGYTF.

CDR3 in DNA: TGTGCCAGCAGCCCTAGACTACAGGGGGCGAGCACCGGGGAGCTGTTTTTT. Its protein product is CASSPRLQGASTGELFF. V usage is TRBV5-4 and J usage is TRBJ2-2; 9 nucleotides match TRBD1. J lost 4 bases, V lost 4 bases, and 11 bases had no gene match. This CDR3 contains 17 residues. Germline loops: CDR1 SGHNT, CDR2 YYREEE (reference sequence). The whole variable domain, filled in from reference TRBV5-4 and TRBJ2-2, reads ETGVTQSPTHLIKTRGQQVTLRCSSQSGHNTVSWYQQALGQGPQFIFQYYREEENGRGNFPPRFSGLQFPNYSSELNVNALELDDSALYLCASSPRLQGASTGELFFGEGSRLTVL.

This clone was seen a single time. V and J are TRBV15 and TRBJ1-5; D is possibly TRBD1 (5 bases). Germline CDR1 and CDR2: LNHNV and YYDKDF (reference sequence). V dropped 3 bases and J dropped 5 bases, with 5 bases sitting between them. This CDR3 is built from 12 residues. The CDR3 DNA sequence: TGTGCCACCAGCAGGGGGGATCAGCCCCAGCATTTT. Protein: CATSRGDQPQHF.

The chain combines TRBV18 with TRBJ2-5; D unclear. CDR1 and CDR2 (germline): KGHSH, LQKENI. The CDR3 sequence is 14 residues long. The ends were cut back, 0 bases at V and 2 bases at J, with 7 bases in the middle. The CDR3 spells CASSPPGNQETQYF. For the CDR3, the DNA is TGTGCCAGCTCACCACCTGGAAATCAAGAGACCCAGTACTTC.

The chain couples TRBV5-4 to TRBJ1-2, with D maybe TRBD1 (5 bases). Trimming took off 6 bases at V and 3 bases at J, with 12 bases between the two ends. Germline CDR1 and CDR2: SGHNT and YYREEE (reference sequence). The CDR3 consists of 13 residues. Here the CDR3 DNA reads TGTGCCAGCACCCTGCAGGGTCACTATGGCTACACCTTC. Translating gives CASTLQGHYGYTF.

This sequence joins TRBV9 and TRBJ1-2; 9 bases are a match to TRBD1. Germline-derived CDR1 and CDR2 are SGDLS and YYNGEE. V shed 3 bases, J shed 7 bases, and the junction held 10 bases outside the gene matches. This CDR3 comprises 15 residues. CDR3 protein: CASSEGTGQNRGYTF. In DNA, the CDR3 is TGTGCCAGCAGCGAGGGGACAGGGCAAAATCGTGGCTACACCTTC.

The chain couples TRBV6-6 to TRBJ1-4; D unresolved. Per germline, CDR1 MNHNY and CDR2 SVGAGI (reference sequence). The CDR3 runs 14 residues. Deletions cut 7 bases from V and 7 bases from J, with 16 bases between. CDR3 in amino acids: CASTSWGGGEKLFF. As DNA, the CDR3 is TGTGCCAGCACCTCTTGGGGAGGTGGTGAAAAACTGTTTTTT.

This sequence joins TRBV14 and TRBJ2-7, with D unclear. The germline CDR1 and CDR2 sequences are SGHDN and FVKESK. Trimming pared 2 bases from V and 6 bases from J, leaving 17 bases between. This CDR3 has 15 amino acids. Written as DNA, the CDR3 is TGTGCCAGCAGCCAATTTCTCGCTTGGGCCTCCGAGCAGTACTTC. It yields the protein CASSQFLAWASEQYF.

CDR3 amino acids: CASSNSNSPLHF. The CDR3 DNA reads TGCGCCAGCAGTAACAGTAATTCACCCCTCCACTTT. The rearrangement joins TRBV10-2 to TRBJ1-6; D is uncertain. The germline V gene has CDR1 WSHSY and CDR2 SAAADI. Trimming took off 5 bases at V and 6 bases at J, with 5 bases between the two ends. The CDR3 has 12 residues.

The chain is built from TRBV5-1 and TRBJ2-3; 12 bases match TRBD1. This CDR3 contains 15 residues. V lost 4 bases, J lost 4 bases, and 4 bases stayed unmatched. Germline values: CDR1 SGHRS, CDR2 YFSETQ. CDR3 in DNA: TGCGCCAGCAGCACGGGACAGGGGGCGGCAGATACGCAGTATTTT. Amino acids: CASSTGQGAADTQYF.

The chain carries TRBV21-1 and TRBJ1-1. TRBV21-1 is termed a pseudogene. There are 15 residues in the CDR3. CDR3 DNA sequence: TGTGCCAGCAGCAAAGGGAAAGGAAGGAACACTGAAGCTTTCTTT. This encodes CASSKGKGRNTEAFF.

Within the sample, this clone is medium-sized. The chain is built from TRBV27 and TRBJ1-6; possible D gene TRBD1, 6 bases. This CDR3 has 15 amino acids. Germline CDR1 is MNHEY and CDR2 is SMNVEV (reference sequence). The ends were cut back, 2 bases at V and 7 bases at J, with 12 bases in the middle. The CDR3 coding sequence is TGTGCCAGCAGTTTAACGACCAGGGGAAATTCACCCCTCCACTTT. As protein: CASSLTTRGNSPLHF.

The V and J genes are TRBV30 and TRBJ2-5, with 7 bases fitting TRBD2. The junction had 17 bases not matched to a gene; V was cut back by 3 bases and J by 7 bases. Looked up from germline, CDR1 is GTSNPN and CDR2 is SVGIG (reference sequence). This CDR3 spans 16 amino acids. CDR3 sequence: CAWSHGVGGGAGTQYF. DNA for the CDR3: TGTGCCTGGAGCCACGGAGTTGGGGGAGGGGCCGGGACCCAGTACTTC.

This clone came up a few times. The gene calls are TRBV2 and TRBJ1-6; unclear D gene. CDR1 and CDR2 (germline): SNHLY, FYNNEI. The CDR3 covers 14 residues. Deletions cut 2 bases from V and 6 bases from J, with 8 bases between. The CDR3 here is CASSEFSGNSPLHF. CDR3 nucleotides: TGTGCCAGCAGTGAATTCAGCGGTAATTCACCCCTCCACTTT.

This clone was seen a few times. This chain links TRBV19 with TRBJ1-4; D is possibly TRBD1 (6 bases). The V and J ends lost 10 bases and 10 bases respectively, with 10 bases between them. The CDR3 length is 10 residues. CDR1 and CDR2 from the germline V gene are LNHDA and SQIVND (reference sequence). The CDR3, as DNA: TGTGCCACCGGGGGGCGAAAACTGTTTTTT. The encoded protein is CATGGRKLFF.

The J gene is TRBJ1-1, the V gene TRBV29-1, with unresolved D. The V end was cut by 4 bases, the J end by 3 bases, with 12 bases between. Germline V lookup: CDR1 SQVTM, CDR2 ANQGSEA. The CDR3 loop spans 13 amino acids. This CDR3 reads CSVGGEVYTEAFF. Written as DNA, the CDR3 is TGCAGCGTTGGCGGGGAGGTCTACACTGAAGCTTTCTTT. Variable domain in full (rest from reference TRBV29-1 and TRBJ1-1): SAVISQKPSRDICQRGTSLTIQCQVDSQVTMMFWYRQQPGQSLTLIATANQGSEATYESGFVIDKFPISRPNLTFSTLTVSNMSPEDSSIYLCSVGGEVYTEAFFGQGTRLTVV.

The chain is built from TRBV10-3 and TRBJ1-3; D ambiguous. V lost 7 bases, J lost 2 bases, and 9 bases lay in between. CDR1 and CDR2 from the germline V gene are ENHRY and SYGVKD. The CDR3 is 13 residues long. In DNA form, the CDR3 reads TGTGCCATCACCCTCTCTCCTGGAAACACCATATATTTT. Its translation: CAITLSPGNTIYF.

The V gene is TRBV2, the J gene TRBJ1-1, with D possibly TRBD1 on 6 matching bases. With 5 bases removed from V and 4 bases from J, the gap between germline ends came to 20 bases. CDR1 and CDR2 from the germline V gene are SNHLY and FYNNEI. The CDR3 sequence is 16 residues long. Here the CDR3 DNA reads TGTGCCAGCAGTTTATTGGGGGCGGTCGGTGGCACTGAAGCTTTCTTT. Encoded protein: CASSLLGAVGGTEAFF.

This CDR3 reads CASSLAPGDWYEQYF. The CDR3, as DNA: TGTGCCAGCAGCTTAGCTCCAGGGGACTGGTACGAGCAGTACTTC. The chain links TRBV7-8 to TRBJ2-7; either TRBD1 or TRBD2 may fit D (6 bases each). Germline V gives CDR1 SGHVS, CDR2 FQNEAQ. The CDR3 sequence is 15 residues long. V was cut by 0 bases and J by 4 bases, with 13 bases left in between.

The chain carries TRBV27 and TRBJ2-7; 11 nucleotides align to TRBD1. The germline CDR1 and CDR2 sequences are MNHEY and SMNVEV (reference sequence). This CDR3 has 15 residues. With 6 bases clipped from V and 3 bases from J, the junction kept 7 bases outside the gene matches. CDR3 amino acids: CASRSGQGEIYEQYF. CDR3 bases: TGTGCCAGCAGATCGGGACAGGGGGAGATCTACGAGCAGTACTTC.

This chain connects TRBV5-1 to TRBJ2-5, with a tentative D call TRBD2 (5 bases). Trimming left V 7 bases short and J 3 bases short, with 16 bases between. The CDR3 is 14 residues long. Per the germline V gene, CDR1 is SGHRS and CDR2 is YFSETQ. CDR3 in DNA: TGCGCCAGCCGCCTTGAGGGTGGTAAAGAGACCCAGTACTTC. Amino acids: CASRLEGGKETQYF.

The chain combines TRBV13 with TRBJ1-1, with 9 bases matching TRBD1. Germline loops: CDR1 PRHDT, CDR2 FYEKMQ (reference sequence). With V trimmed by 4 bases and J by 3 bases, 6 bases remained unmatched. CDR3 size: 15 residues. The CDR3 DNA is TGTGCCAGCAGCTCAGAGGGACAGGGTTACACTGAAGCTTTCTTT. It codes for CASSSEGQGYTEAFF.

The rearrangement links TRBV6-4 to TRBJ2-7, with unresolved D. From germline, CDR1 is MRHNA and CDR2 SNTAGT. With 4 bases removed from V and 2 bases from J, the gap between germline ends came to 12 bases. This CDR3 comprises 14 residues. DNA of the CDR3: TGTGCCAGCAGTGTTAAGTTGGGCCCCTACGAGCAGTACTTC. Its translation: CASSVKLGPYEQYF.

The rearrangement uses TRBV6-6 and TRBJ2-7; 8 nucleotides match TRBD1. J gave up 3 bases and V 7 bases, and 8 bases lay outside the gene matches. Germline CDR1 and CDR2: MNHNY and SVGAGI (reference sequence). This CDR3 has 14 amino acids. The CDR3 spells CASKADGTGYEQYF. In DNA, the CDR3 is TGTGCCAGCAAAGCGGACGGGACAGGCTACGAGCAGTACTTC.

The chain is built from TRBV29-1 and TRBJ2-7; 8 bases line up with TRBD1. Germline V CDR1 and CDR2: SQVTM, ANQGSEA. The trim removed 7 bases at V and 3 bases at J, leaving 5 bases unmatched. The CDR3 loop spans 12 amino acids. The CDR3 bases are TGCAGCGCCGAGACAGGGGACTACGAGCAGTACTTC. This gives the protein CSAETGDYEQYF.

This clone was detected a few times. This chain uses TRBV29-1 with TRBJ1-2; no clear D. Per germline, CDR1 SQVTM and CDR2 ANQGSEA. The CDR3 is 9 amino acids. Trimming removed 5 bases from V and 5 bases from J, with 3 bases in between. The CDR3 spells CSVWYGYTF. The CDR3, as DNA: TGCAGCGTTTGGTATGGCTACACCTTC.

The chain employs TRBV30 and TRBJ1-3; D may be TRBD1 (5 bases). Germline V gives CDR1 GTSNPN, CDR2 SVGIG (reference sequence). CDR3 length equals 14 residues. Between the trimmed V and J ends, which lost 5 bases and 9 bases, there was a span of 20 bases. The CDR3: CAWARDRMGSTIYF. The CDR3 DNA sequence: TGTGCCTGGGCCCGGGACCGCATGGGGAGCACCATATATTTT.